This TCR beta chain emerged from a study of long-term antiretroviral therapy in people with HIV. This clone showed up just a few times. Its antigen is not known. The study, taken as a whole, reports: Those clones which expanded before ART made up the dominant part of the repertoire at all time points. HIV repertoires spanned tighter CDR3 length ranges than controls did.

Every sample had about 0.9-11 million cryopreserved PBMC in it before DNA extraction. Survey-level resolution applied to immunoSEQ assay v3.0. The table came from immunoSEQ multiplex PCR; TCRdb's copy has only in-frame clones and leaves some out. Of tens of thousands of clones listed, more than 65% are singletons. The TCR was taken from a woman aged 25 to 45 with HIV. The sample in question was unsorted PBMCs, obtained 1.1 years before starting antiretroviral therapy.

The CDR3 DNA is TGCGCCAGCAGCTTGGTTAGCTCCCTCTACGAGCAGTACGTC. This translates into CASSLVSSLYEQYV. The J gene is TRBJ2-7, the V gene TRBV5-1; the D is unclear. V was shortened by 0 bases and J by 3 bases, with 10 bases between the two germline ends. Germline-derived CDR1 and CDR2 are SGHRS and YFSETQ. This CDR3 contains 14 residues.